Reported below is one TCR beta chain. Its matching antigen is unknown. This sample was included in a study of identical twins. Findings of the study overall: Beta out-of-frame sequences displayed a weaker excess of sharing between twins.

TCRdb ran MiXCR on the 5' RACE reads and lists one entry per CDR3 protein. The table records roughly 500,000 distinct CDR3 sequences, 22% of them present only once. CDR3 length: 14 residues. The germline CDR1 and CDR2 sequences are LNHDA and SQIVND (reference sequence). The germline V and J ends were trimmed by 8 bases and 3 bases, with 11 bases remaining between them. The same sample was also studied in work on T cells expressing NK-cell markers. This second report adds: Among CD8+ T cells from roughly six donors, dominant NKG2C+ clonotypes accounted for about 1.0-7.0%.

The V and J genes are TRBV19 and TRBJ1-6; D gene ambiguous. The specimen was CD4+ T cells sorted from blood. The receptor was derived from a woman aged 18 to 35 in good health. As DNA, the CDR3 is TGTGCCAGTGGGGAGACGAACTATAATTCACCCCTCCACTTT. Amino acid sequence: CASGETNYNSPLHF.